This T cell receptor beta chain was recorded in a study of Ad26.COV2.S vaccination and SARS-CoV-2 variants. Study details: COV1001, an Ad26.COV2.S trial, supplied this vaccine-arm donor.

Sample treatment: over 15 received Ad26.COV2.S at low or high dose, single or two shots; about 5 received placebo; per-sample allocation not given. Collection of samples fell on day 63 after the first vaccine or placebo injection. The vaccine antigen was prefusion-stabilized Wuhan SARS-CoV-2 spike. Trimming removed 2 bases from V and 5 bases from J, with 12 bases in between. In germline, CDR1 is GTSNPN, CDR2 SVGIG (reference sequence). CDR3 length equals 14 residues. Remarks on this clone: Its antigen remains unidentified.

TCRdb's copy holds only in-frame clones and misses some; the assay was immunoSEQ multiplex PCR. The sample shows 300,000 to 400,000 clones, around 87% of them seen only once. Study outcomes and limitations: Relative to placebo recipients, vaccine recipients exhibited elevated spike-specific TCR breadth.

The clonotype comes from a person between 18 and 60 years old who received the Ad26.COV2.S COVID-19 vaccine or a placebo. Sequenced here: peripheral blood, sampled in a trial of Ad26.COV2.S vaccine versus placebo. The V and J genes are TRBV30 and TRBJ1-4; D is possibly TRBD1 (6 bases). For the CDR3, the DNA is TGTGCCTGGAGTAACGGGGGGCGAAATGAAAAACTGTTTTTT. Its protein is CAWSNGGRNEKLFF.